This T cell receptor beta chain was captured by sequencing in a study of blood T cell repertoires in COVID-19. This clone was detected once. The CDR3 consists of 16 residues. The ends lost 5 bases at V and 3 bases at J; junction bases unmatched: 9. Germline CDR1 MNHEY, CDR2 SMNVEV (reference sequence). Original processing methods: How many nucleated cells were present was estimated from reference gene primer amplification. Clones were read by immunoSEQ multiplex PCR, and TCRdb kept only the in-frame ones, dropping some. The D gene and trimming were derived from the DNA, and the V and J assignments and clone size from that table. Here the sample spans 25,000 to 30,000 clones, 70% to 90% being singletons.

This rearrangement joins TRBV27 to TRBJ2-7; 11 bases match TRBD2. The sample taken for sequencing was peripheral blood. The receptor was isolated from an elderly woman with COVID-19, enrolled during active disease. CDR3 amino acids: CASSPLTSGANYEQYF. CDR3 sequence (DNA): TGTGCCAGCAGTCCCCTGACTAGCGGGGCCAACTACGAGCAGTACTTC.